This T cell receptor (beta chain) is from a study of blood T cells in healthy people across ages. J lost 2 bases, V lost 3 bases, and 5 bases had no gene match. Germline loops: CDR1 SGHRS, CDR2 YFSETQ. The CDR3 length is 16 residues. Per sample, no less than 5.5 micrograms of total RNA were extracted. The authors ran a second PCR of roughly 6 to 12 cycles using a sample-barcoded 5' primer and a J-beta primer mix. One entry per CDR3 protein, called by TCRdb with MiXCR from the 5' RACE reads. Of around 800,000 distinct CDR3 sequences listed, 55% to 65% are singletons. This receptor was taken from a man in his thirties or forties in good health. The rearrangement uses TRBV5-1 and TRBJ1-4, with TRBD1 matching 9 bases. The sample consisted of blood. The CDR3 region is CASSWTGDPTNEKLFF. The CDR3 nucleotides read TGCGCCAGCAGCTGGACAGGGGACCCGACTAATGAAAAACTGTTTTTT.